This TCR beta chain appears in the sequencing data of a study of T cell changes during pregnancy in multiple sclerosis. Germline CDR1 and CDR2: SGHTA and FQGTGA. CDR3 size: 15 residues. The V and J ends lost 3 bases and 2 bases, in that order; junction bases with no gene match: 3. Repertoires were generated with immunoSEQ multiplex PCR, while TCRdb's copy carries only in-frame clones and drops some. The top ten clones hold less than 0.95% of a sample with roughly 40,000 clones, about 90% of them seen once. This sample comprised CD4+ T cells from peripheral blood mononuclear cells, obtained before pregnancy. This chain connects TRBV7-3 to TRBJ2-2, with 7 bases identical to TRBD1. The sequence came from a female donor with multiple sclerosis, enrolled in a pregnancy study. The CDR3, as DNA: TGTGCCAGCAGCTTGGGACAGTCCAACACCGGGGAGCTGTTTTTT. It codes for CASSLGQSNTGELFF.